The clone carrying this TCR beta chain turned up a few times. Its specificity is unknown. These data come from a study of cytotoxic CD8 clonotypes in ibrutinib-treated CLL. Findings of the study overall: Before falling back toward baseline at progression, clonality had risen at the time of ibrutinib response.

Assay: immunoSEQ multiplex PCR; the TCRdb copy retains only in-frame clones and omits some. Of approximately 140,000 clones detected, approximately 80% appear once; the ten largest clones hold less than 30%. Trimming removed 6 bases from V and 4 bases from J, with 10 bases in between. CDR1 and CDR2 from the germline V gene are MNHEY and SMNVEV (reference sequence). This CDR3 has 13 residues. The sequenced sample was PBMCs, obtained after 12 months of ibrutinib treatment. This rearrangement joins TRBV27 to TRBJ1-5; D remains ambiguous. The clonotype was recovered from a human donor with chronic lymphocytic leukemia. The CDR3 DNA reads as TGTGCCAGCAGAGACACCTTTAATCAGCCCCAGCATTTT. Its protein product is CASRDTFNQPQHF.